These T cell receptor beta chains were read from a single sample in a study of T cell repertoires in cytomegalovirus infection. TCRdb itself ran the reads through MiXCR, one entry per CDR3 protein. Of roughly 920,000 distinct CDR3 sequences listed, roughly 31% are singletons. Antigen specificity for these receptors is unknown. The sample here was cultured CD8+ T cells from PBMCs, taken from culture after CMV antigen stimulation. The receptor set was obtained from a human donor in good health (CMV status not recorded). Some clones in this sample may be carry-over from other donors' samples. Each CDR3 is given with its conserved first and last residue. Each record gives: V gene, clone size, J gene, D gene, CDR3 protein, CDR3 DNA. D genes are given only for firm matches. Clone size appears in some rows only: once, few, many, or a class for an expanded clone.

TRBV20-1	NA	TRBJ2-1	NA	CSAPPKWNEQFF	TGCAGTGCTCCGCCCAAGTGGAATGAGCAGTTCTTC
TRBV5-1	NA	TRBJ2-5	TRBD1	CASSYPPGQAGETQYF	TGCGCCAGCAGCTACCCACCTGGACAGGCAGGGGAGACCCAGTACTTC
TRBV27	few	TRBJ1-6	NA	CASSLRTASSYNSPLHF	TGTGCCAGCAGTTTACGGACAGCGTCCTCCTATAATTCACCCCTCCACTTT
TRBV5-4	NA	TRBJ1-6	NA	CASSLPESSYNSPLHF	TGTGCCAGCAGCTTACCAGAAAGCTCCTATAATTCACCCCTCCACTTT
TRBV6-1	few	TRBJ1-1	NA	CASTVGIPSTEAFF	TGTGCCAGCACTGTGGGAATCCCTAGCACTGAAGCTTTCTTT
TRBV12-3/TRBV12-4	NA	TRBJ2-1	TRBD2	CASSFRLAGLYNEQFF	TGTGCCAGCAGTTTTAGACTAGCGGGGTTATACAATGAGCAGTTCTTC
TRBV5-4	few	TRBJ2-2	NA	CASSPGTLTPGELFF	TGTGCCAGCAGCCCAGGGACACTGACCCCCGGGGAGCTGTTTTTT
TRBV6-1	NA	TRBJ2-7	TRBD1	CASSATGSEQYF	TGTGCCAGCTCTGCGACAGGGAGCGAGCAGTACTTC
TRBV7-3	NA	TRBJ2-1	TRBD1	CASSWVGTGYEQFF	TGTGCCAGCAGCTGGGTCGGGACAGGGTATGAGCAGTTCTTC
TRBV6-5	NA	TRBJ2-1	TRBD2	CASSYSLAGGLNEQFF	TGTGCCAGCAGTTACTCCCTAGCGGGGGGGCTTAATGAGCAGTTCTTC
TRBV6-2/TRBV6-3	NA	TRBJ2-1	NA	CASSYGESEQFF	TGTGCCAGCAGTTACGGGGAAAGCGAGCAGTTCTTC
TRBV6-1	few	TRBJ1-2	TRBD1	CASRAGTDYGYTF	TGTGCCAGCAGAGCCGGGACAGACTATGGCTACACCTTC
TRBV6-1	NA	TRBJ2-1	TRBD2	CASSYGGADEQFF	TGTGCCAGCAGTTACGGGGGGGCAGATGAGCAGTTCTTC
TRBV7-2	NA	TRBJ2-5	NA	CASSLNGVQETQYF	TGTGCCAGCAGCTTAAATGGGGTCCAAGAGACCCAGTACTTC
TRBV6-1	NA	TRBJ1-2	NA	CASSSLRDNYGYTF	TGTGCCAGCAGCTCCCTCCGGGACAACTATGGCTACACCTTC